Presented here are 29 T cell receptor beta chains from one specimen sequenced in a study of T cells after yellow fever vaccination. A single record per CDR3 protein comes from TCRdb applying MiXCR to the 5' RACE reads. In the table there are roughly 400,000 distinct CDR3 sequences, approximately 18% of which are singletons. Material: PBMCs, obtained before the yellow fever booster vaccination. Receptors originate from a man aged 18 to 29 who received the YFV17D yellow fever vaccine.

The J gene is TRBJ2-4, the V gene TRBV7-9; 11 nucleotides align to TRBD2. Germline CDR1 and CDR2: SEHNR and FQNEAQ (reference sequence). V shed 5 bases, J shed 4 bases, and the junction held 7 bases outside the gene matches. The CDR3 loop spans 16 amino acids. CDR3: CASSPWTSGLKNIQYF. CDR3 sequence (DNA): TGTGCCAGCAGCCCCTGGACTAGCGGGTTAAAAAACATTCAGTACTTC.

The DNA for the CDR3 is TGTGCCAGCAGTCCCCAGGTCGACAGGGTCCAGTCCAACTATGGCTACACCTTC. Its translation is CASSPQVDRVQSNYGYTF. This chain joins TRBV6-5 and TRBJ1-2, with TRBD1 matching 7 bases. Germline V gene data show CDR1 as MNHEY and CDR2 as SVGAGI. The CDR3 totals 18 residues. V trimming: 5 bases; J trimming: 2 bases; junction bases outside the gene matches: 17.

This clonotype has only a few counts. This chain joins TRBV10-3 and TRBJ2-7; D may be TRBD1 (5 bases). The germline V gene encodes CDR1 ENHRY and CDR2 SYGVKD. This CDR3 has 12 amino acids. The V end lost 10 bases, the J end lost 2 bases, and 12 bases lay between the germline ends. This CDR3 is CAKRQHPYEQYV. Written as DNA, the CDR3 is TGTGCCAAAAGACAGCACCCCTACGAGCAGTACGTC.

The CDR3 spells CASSNDPTAMETQYF. CDR3 nucleotide sequence: TGCGCCAGCAGCAACGACCCAACCGCCATGGAGACCCAGTACTTC. This chain links TRBV5-1 with TRBJ2-5; D call uncertain. Germline V gives CDR1 SGHRS, CDR2 YFSETQ. The CDR3 has 15 amino acids. The V end lost 4 bases, the J end lost 5 bases, and 18 bases lay between the germline ends.

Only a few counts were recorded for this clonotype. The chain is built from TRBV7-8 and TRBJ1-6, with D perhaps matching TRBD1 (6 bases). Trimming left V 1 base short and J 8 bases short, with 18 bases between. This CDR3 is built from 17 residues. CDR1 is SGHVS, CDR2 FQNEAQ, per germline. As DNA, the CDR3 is TGTGCCAGCAGCTTAGATAGGTGGTCAGGGGAGTATTCACCCCTCCACTTT. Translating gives CASSLDRWSGEYSPLHF.

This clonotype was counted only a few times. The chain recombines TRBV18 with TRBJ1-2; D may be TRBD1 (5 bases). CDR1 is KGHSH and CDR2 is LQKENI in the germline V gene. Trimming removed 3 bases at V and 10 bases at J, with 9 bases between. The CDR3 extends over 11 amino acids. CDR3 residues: CASSPSGFYTF. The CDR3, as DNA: TGTGCCAGCTCACCTTCAGGGTTCTACACCTTC. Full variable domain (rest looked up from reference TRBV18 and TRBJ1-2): NAGVMQNPRHLVRRRGQEARLRCSPMKGHSHVYWYRQLPEEGLKFMVYLQKENIIDESGMPKERFSAEFPKEGPSILRIQQVVRGDSAAYFCASSPSGFYTFGSGTRLTVV.

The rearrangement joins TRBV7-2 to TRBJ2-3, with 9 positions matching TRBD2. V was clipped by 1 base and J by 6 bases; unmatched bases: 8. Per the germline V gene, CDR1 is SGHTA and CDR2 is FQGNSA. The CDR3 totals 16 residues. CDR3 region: CASSLVAGAPGDTQYF. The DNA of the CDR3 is TGTGCCAGCAGCTTAGTAGCGGGGGCCCCTGGGGATACGCAGTATTTT.

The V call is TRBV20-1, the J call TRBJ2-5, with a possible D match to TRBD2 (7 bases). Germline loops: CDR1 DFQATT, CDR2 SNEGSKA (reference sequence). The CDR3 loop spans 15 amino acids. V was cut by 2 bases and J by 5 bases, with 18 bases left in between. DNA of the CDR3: TGCAGTGCTAGAAAAAGAGGGGGGGGATGGGAGACCCAGTACTTC. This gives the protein CSARKRGGGWETQYF.

CDR3 sequence: CASSSPGQANEKLFF. The CDR3 coding sequence is TGTGCCAGCAGCTCACCGGGACAGGCAAATGAAAAACTGTTTTTT. The chain uses TRBV7-9 and TRBJ1-4; 8 bases are shared with TRBD1. Germline CDR1 SEHNR, CDR2 FQNEAQ (reference sequence). The J segment lost 5 bases and the V segment lost 4 bases, leaving 6 bases of the junction unmatched. The CDR3 sequence is 15 residues long.

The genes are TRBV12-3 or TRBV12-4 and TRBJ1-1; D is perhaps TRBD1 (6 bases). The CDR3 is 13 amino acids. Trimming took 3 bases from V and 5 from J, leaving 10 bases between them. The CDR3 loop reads CASSLRQGTEAFF. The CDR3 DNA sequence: TGTGCCAGCAGTTTGAGGCAGGGGACTGAAGCTTTCTTT.

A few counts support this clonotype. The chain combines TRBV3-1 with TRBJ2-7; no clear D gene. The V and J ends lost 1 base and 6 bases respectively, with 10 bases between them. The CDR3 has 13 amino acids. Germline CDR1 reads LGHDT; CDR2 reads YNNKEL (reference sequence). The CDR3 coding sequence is TGTGCCAGCAGCCAAGTCGCAGGCTCCGAGCAGTACTTC. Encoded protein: CASSQVAGSEQYF.

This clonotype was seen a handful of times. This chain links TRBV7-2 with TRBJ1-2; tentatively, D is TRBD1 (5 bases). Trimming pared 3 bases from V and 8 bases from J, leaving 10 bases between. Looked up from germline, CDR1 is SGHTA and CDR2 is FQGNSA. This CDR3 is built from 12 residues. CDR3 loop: CASSFDWGGYTF. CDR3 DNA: TGTGCCAGCAGCTTTGACTGGGGGGGCTACACCTTC.

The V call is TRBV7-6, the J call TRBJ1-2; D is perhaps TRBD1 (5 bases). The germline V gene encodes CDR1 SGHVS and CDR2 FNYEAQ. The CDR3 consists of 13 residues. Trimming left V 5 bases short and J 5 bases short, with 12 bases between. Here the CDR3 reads CASSPGEAYGYTF. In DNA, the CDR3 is TGTGCCAGCAGCCCGGGGGAGGCATATGGCTACACCTTC. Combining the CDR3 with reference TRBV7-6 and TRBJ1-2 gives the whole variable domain GAGVSQSPRYKVTKRGQDVALRCDPISGHVSLYWYRQALGQGPEFLTYFNYEAQQDKSGLPNDRFSAERPEGSISTLTIQRTEQRDSAMYRCASSPGEAYGYTFGSGTRLTVV.

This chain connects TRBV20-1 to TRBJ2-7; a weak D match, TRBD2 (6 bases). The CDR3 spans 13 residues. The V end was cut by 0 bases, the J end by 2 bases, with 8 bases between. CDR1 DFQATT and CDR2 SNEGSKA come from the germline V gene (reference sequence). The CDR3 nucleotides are TGCAGTGCTAGAGATGGAGGGGCCTACGAGCAGTACGTC. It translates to CSARDGGAYEQYV.

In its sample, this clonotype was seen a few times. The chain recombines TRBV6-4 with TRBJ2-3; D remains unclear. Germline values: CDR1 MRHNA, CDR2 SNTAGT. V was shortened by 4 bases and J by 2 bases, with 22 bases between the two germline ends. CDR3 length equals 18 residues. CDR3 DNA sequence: TGTGCCAGCAGTGCCGAAACGCGCGACACCCGACCCACAGATACGCAGTATTTT. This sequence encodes CASSAETRDTRPTDTQYF.

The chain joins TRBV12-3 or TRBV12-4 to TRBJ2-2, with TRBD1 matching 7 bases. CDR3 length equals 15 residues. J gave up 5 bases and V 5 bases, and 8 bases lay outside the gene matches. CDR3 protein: CASSPETGRTGELFF. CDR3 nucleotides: TGTGCCAGCAGTCCTGAGACAGGGCGGACCGGGGAGCTGTTTTTT.

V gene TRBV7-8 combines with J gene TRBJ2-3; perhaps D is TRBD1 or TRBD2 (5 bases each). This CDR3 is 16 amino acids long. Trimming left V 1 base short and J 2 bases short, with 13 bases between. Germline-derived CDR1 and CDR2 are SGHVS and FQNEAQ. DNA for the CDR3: TGTGCCAGCAGCTTAGGATGGGACGGATTCACAGATACGCAGTATTTT. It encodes CASSLGWDGFTDTQYF. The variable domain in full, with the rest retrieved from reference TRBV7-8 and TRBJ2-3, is GAGVSQSPRYKVAKRGQDVALRCDPISGHVSLFWYQQALGQGPEFLTYFQNEAQLDKSGLPSDRFFAERPEGSVSTLKIQRTQQEDSAVYLCASSLGWDGFTDTQYFGPGTRLTVL.

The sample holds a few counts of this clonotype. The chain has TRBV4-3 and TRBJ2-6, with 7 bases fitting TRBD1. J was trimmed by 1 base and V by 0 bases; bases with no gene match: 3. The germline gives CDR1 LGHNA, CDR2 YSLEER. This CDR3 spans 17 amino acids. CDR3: CASSQDTGESGANVLTF. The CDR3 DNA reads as TGCGCCAGCAGCCAAGATACAGGGGAATCTGGGGCCAACGTCCTGACTTTC.

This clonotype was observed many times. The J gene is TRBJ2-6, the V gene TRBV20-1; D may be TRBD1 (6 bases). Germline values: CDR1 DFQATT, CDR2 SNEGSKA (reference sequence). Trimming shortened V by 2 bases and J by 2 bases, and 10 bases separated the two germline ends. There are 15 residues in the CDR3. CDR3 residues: CSARSRGTGANVLTF. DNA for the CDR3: TGCAGTGCTAGATCCAGGGGAACTGGGGCCAACGTCCTGACTTTC.

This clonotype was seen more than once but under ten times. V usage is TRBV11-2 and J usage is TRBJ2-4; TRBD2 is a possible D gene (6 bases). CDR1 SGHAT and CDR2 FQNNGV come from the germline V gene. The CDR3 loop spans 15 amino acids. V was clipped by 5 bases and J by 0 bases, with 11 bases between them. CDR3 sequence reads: CASSLRGLAKNIQYF. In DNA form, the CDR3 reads TGTGCCAGCAGCCTACGGGGGTTAGCCAAAAACATTCAGTACTTC.

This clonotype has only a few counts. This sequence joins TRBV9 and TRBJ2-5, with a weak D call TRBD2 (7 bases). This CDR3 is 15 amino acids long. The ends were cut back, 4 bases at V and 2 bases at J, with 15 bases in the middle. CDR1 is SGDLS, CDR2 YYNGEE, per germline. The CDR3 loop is CASSRGGGPQETQYF. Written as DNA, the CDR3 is TGTGCCAGCAGCCGAGGGGGGGGTCCTCAAGAGACCCAGTACTTC. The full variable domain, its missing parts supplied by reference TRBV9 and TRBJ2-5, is DSGVTQTPKHLITATGQRVTLRCSPRSGDLSVYWYQQSLDQGLQFLIQYYNGEERAKGNILERFSAQQFPDLHSELNLSSLELGDSALYFCASSRGGGPQETQYFGPGTRLLVL.

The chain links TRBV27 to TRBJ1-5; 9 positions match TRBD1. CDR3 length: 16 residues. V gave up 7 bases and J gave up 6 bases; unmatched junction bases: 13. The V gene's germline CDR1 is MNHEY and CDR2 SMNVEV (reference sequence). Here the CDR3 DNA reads TGTGCCAGCACCCCACACAACAGGGGGCGTCTTCAGCCCCAGCATTTT. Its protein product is CASTPHNRGRLQPQHF.

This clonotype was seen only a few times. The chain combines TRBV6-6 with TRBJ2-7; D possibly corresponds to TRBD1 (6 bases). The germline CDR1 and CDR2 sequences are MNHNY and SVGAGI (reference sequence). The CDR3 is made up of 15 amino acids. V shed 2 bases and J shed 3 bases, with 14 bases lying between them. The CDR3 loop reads CASSYEGGALYEQYF. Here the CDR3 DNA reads TGTGCCAGCAGTTACGAAGGGGGTGCCCTCTACGAGCAGTACTTC.

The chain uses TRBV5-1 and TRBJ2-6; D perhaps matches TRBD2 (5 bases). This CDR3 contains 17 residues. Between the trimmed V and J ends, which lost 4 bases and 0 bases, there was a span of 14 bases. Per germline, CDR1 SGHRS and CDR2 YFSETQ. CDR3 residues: CASSPSGGSSGANVLTF. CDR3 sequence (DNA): TGCGCCAGCAGCCCATCGGGCGGGTCCTCTGGGGCCAACGTCCTGACTTTC.

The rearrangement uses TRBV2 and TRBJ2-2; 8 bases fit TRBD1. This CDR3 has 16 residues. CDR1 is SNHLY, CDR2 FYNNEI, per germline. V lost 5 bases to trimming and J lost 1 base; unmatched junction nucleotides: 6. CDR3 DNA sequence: TGTGCCAGCAGTTCCCAGGGGGCGCGGAACACCGGGGAGCTGTTTTTT. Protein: CASSSQGARNTGELFF.

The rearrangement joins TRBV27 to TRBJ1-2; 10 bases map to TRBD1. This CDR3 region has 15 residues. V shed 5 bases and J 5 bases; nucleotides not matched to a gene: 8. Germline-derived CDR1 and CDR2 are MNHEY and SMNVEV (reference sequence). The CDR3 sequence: CASSPGQGPEYGYTF. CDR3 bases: TGTGCCAGCAGTCCGGGACAGGGGCCAGAATATGGCTACACCTTC.

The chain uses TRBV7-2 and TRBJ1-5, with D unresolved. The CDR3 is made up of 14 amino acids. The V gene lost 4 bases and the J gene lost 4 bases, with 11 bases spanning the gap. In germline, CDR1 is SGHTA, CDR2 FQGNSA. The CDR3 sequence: CASSSRSGNQPQHF. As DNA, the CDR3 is TGTGCCAGCAGCTCCAGGTCGGGGAATCAGCCCCAGCATTTT. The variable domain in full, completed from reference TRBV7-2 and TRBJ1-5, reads GAGVSQSPSNKVTEKGKDVELRCDPISGHTALYWYRQSLGQGLEFLIYFQGNSAPDKSGLPSDRFSAERTGGSVSTLTIQRTQQEDSAVYLCASSSRSGNQPQHFGDGTRLSIL.

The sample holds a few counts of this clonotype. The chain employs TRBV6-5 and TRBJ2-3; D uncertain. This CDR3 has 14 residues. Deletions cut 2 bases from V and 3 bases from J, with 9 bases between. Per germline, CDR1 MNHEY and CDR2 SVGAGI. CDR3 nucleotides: TGTGCCAGCAGTTACACGCTTCCGACAGATACGCAGTATTTT. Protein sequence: CASSYTLPTDTQYF.

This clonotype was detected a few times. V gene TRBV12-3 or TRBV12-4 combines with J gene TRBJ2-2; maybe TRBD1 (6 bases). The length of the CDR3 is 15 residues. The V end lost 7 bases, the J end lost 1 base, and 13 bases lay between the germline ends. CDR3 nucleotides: TGTGCCAGCACACCCGGACAGATGAACACCGGGGAGCTGTTTTTT. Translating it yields CASTPGQMNTGELFF.